In this sample, the clone carrying this T cell receptor beta chain turned up a few times. Its antigen is unidentified. The sample originates from a study of T cell repertoires in cytomegalovirus infection. Study as a whole: Well-studied HLA-B-restricted CMV epitopes were used in the study alongside recently identified HLA-C-restricted ones. It was the public TCR beta signatures that indicated both CMV infection and matching HLA type.

Germline CDR1 MNHNS, CDR2 SASEGT. The CDR3 contains 12 residues. V was pared by 6 bases and J by 7 bases, with 10 bases between. TCRdb recomputed calls from the reads with MiXCR, one row per CDR3 protein. Of around 300,000 distinct CDR3 sequences in the sample, around 20% were seen once. Study results and limitations: Predominance within the ex vivo response was attributable to HLA-C-restricted CMV-specific TCR beta clonotypes.

The receptor was derived from a human donor in good health (CMV status not recorded). Some clones in this sample may be carry-over from other donors' samples. The V and J genes are TRBV6-1 and TRBJ2-1; D not certain. Sequencing was performed on cultured PBMCs, taken from culture after CMV antigen stimulation. The CDR3 bases are TGTGCCAGCAGCCCCAATTTGAATGAGCAGTTCTTC. Translated: CASSPNLNEQFF.